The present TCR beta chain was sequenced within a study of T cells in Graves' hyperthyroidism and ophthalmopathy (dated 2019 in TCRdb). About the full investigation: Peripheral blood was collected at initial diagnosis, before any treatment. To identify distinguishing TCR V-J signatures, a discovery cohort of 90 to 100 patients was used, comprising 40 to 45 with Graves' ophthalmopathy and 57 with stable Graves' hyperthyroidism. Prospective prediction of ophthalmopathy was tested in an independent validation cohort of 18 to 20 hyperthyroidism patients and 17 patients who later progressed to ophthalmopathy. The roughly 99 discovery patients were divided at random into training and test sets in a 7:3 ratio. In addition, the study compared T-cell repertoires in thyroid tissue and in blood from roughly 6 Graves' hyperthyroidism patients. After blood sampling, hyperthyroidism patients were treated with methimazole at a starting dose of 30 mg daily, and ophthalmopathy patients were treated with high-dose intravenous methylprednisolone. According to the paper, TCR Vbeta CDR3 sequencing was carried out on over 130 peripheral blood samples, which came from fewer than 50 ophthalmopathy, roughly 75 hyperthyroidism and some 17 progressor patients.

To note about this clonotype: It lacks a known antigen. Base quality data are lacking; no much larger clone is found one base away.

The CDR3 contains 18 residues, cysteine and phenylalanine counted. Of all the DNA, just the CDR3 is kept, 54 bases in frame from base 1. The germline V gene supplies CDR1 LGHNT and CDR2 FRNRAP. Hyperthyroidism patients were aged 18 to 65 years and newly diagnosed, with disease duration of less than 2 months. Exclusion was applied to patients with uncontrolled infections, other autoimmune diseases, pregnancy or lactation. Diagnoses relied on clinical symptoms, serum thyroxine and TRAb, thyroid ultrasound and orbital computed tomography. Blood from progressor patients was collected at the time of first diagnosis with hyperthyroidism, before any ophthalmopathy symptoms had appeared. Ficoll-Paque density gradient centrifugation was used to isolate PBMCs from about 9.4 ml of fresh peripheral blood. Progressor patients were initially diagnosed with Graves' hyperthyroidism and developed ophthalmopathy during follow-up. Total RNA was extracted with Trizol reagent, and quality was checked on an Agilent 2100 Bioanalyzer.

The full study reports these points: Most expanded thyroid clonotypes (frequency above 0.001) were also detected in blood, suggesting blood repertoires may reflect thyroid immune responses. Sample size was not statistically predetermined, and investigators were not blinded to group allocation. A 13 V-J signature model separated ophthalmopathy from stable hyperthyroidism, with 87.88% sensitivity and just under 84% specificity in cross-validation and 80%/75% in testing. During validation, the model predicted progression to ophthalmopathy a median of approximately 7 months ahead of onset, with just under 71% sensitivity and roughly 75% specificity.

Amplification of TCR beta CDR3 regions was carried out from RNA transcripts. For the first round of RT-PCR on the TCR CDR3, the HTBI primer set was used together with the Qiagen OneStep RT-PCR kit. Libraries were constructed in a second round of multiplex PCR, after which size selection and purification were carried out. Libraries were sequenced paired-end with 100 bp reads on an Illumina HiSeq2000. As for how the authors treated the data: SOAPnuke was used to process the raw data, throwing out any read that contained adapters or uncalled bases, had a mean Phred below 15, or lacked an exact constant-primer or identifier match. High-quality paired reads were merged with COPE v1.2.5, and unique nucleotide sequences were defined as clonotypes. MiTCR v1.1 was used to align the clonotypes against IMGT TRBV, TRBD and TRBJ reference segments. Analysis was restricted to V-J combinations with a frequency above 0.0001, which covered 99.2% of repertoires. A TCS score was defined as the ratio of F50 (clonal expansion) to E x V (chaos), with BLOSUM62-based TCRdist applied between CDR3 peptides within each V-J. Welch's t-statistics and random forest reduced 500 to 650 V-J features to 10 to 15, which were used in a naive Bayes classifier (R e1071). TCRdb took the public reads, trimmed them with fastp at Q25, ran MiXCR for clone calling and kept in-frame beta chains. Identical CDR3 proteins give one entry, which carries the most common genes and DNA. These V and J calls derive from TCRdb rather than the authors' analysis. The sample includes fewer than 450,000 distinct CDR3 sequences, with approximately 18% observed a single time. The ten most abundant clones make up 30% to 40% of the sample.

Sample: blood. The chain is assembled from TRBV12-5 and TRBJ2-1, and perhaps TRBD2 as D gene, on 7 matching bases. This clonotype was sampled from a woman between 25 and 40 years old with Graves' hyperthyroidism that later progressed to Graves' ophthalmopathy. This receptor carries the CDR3 CAPPREQGRGGHYNEQFF. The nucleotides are TGTGCCCCACCCAGGGAGCAGGGGCGGGGAGGGCACTACAATGAGCAGTTCTTC.